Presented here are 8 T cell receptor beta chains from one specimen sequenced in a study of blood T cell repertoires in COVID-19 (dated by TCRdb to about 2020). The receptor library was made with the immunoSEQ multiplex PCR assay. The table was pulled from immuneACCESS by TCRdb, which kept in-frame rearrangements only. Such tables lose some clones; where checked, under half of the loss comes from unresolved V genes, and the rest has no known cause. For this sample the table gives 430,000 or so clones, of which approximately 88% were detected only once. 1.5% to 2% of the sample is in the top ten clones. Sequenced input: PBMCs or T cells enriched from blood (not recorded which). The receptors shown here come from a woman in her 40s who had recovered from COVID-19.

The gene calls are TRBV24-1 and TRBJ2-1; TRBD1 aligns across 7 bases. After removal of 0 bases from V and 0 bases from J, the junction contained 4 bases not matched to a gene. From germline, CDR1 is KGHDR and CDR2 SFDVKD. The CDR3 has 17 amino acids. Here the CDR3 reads CATSDLQGDGSYNEQFF. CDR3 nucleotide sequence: TGTGCCACCAGTGATTTGCAGGGGGACGGCTCCTACAATGAGCAGTTCTTC.

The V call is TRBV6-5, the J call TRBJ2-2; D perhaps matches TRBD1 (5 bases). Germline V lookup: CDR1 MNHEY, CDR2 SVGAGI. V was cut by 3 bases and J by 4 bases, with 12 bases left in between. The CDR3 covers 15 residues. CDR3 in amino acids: CASSYWGVGTGELFF. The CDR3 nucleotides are TGTGCCAGCAGTTATTGGGGCGTGGGCACCGGGGAGCTGTTTTTT.

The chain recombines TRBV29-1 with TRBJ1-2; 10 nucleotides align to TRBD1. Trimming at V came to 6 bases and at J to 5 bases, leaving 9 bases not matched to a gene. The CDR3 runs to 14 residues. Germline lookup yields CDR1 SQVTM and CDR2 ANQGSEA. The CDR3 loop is CSVYDRGQNYGYTF. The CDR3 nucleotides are TGCAGCGTATACGACAGGGGGCAGAATTATGGCTACACCTTC.

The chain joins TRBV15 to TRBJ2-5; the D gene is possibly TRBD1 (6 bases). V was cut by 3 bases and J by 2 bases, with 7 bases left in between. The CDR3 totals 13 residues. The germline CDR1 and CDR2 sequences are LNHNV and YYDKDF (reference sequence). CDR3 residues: CATSRDRQETQYF. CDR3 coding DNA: TGTGCCACCAGCAGGGACAGACAAGAGACCCAGTACTTC. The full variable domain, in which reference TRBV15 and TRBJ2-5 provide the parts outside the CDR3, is DAMVIQNPRYQVTQFGKPVTLSCSQTLNHNVMYWYQQKSSQAPKLLFHYYDKDFNNEADTPDNFQSRRPNTSFCFLDIRSPGLGDTAMYLCATSRDRQETQYFGPGTRLLVL.

Here the CDR3 reads CASSLQGSREAFF. CDR3 bases: TGTGCCAGCAGTCTACAGGGTTCTCGGGAAGCTTTCTTT. V gene TRBV12-3 or TRBV12-4 combines with J gene TRBJ1-1, with a weak D call TRBD1 (6 bases). This CDR3 comprises 13 residues. V lost 5 bases and J lost 8, with 15 bases in between.

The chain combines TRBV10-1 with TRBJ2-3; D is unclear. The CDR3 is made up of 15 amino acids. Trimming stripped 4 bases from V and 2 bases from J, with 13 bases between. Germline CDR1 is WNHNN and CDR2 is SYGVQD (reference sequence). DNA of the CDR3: TGCGCCAGCAGTGCTTCGGCGGAGTACACAGATACGCAGTATTTT. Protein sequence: CASSASAEYTDTQYF.

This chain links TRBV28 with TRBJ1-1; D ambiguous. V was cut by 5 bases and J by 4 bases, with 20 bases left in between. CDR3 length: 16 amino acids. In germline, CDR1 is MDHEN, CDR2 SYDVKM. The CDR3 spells CASSPLRAHLVTEAFF. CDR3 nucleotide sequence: TGTGCCAGCAGTCCGTTGAGGGCACACCTAGTCACTGAAGCTTTCTTT.

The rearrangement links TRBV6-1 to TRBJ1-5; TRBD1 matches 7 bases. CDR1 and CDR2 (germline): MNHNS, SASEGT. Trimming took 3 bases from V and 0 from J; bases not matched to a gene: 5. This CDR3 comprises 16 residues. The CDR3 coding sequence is TGTGCCAGCAGTGAGGGGACAGCTCCTAGCAATCAGCCCCAGCATTTT. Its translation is CASSEGTAPSNQPQHF.